The 22 T cell receptor beta chains below come from one sample, sequenced in a study of T-cell reconstitution after alpha-beta-depleted transplantation in children (dated by TCRdb to 2015 to 2016). Libraries were prepared through PCR. The sequencer listed for this sample is Illumina HiSeq 2500. Molecular barcoding was employed in the preparation of TCR libraries, with unique molecular identifiers being used to normalize TCRbeta repertoire quantification. TCRdb reprocessed the public reads (quality trimming at Q25 with fastp, clone calling with MiXCR) and kept in-frame beta chains. Each entry is one CDR3 protein sequence, shown with its most common DNA and genes. The sample table holds around 450,000 distinct CDR3 sequences, of which around 15% were seen once. Of the sample, roughly 29% is held by the ten largest clones. Read against the paper, the sample's treatment or condition label means: allogeneic hematopoietic cell transplantation with graft depleted of TCRalphabeta T cells and CD19 B cells.

The sample here was PBMCs, mostly from graft donor cells, taken 360 days after TCRalphabeta/CD19-depleted stem cell transplant. Receptors were obtained from a boy less than two years old who had a stem cell transplant for Wiskott-Aldrich syndrome, so the T cells may come from the graft donor.

This clonotype showed up just a few times. The chain links TRBV20-1 to TRBJ2-7; possible D gene TRBD1, 5 bases. CDR3 length equals 15 residues. Germline lookup yields CDR1 DFQATT and CDR2 SNEGSKA (reference sequence). V lost 2 bases and J 4 bases, leaving 18 bases between the germline ends. The CDR3 sequence is CSARRLDTIGYEQYF. CDR3 DNA: TGCAGTGCTAGAAGGCTGGACACCATAGGTTACGAGCAGTACTTC.

This clonotype was seen only a few times. V and J are TRBV7-8 and TRBJ2-3, with 13 bases aligning to TRBD2. V was pared by 4 bases and J by 0 bases, with 7 bases of the junction left unmatched. This CDR3 region has 18 residues. The V gene's germline CDR1 is SGHVS and CDR2 FQNEAQ. CDR3 amino acids: CASSSRLAGGPSTDTQYF. The CDR3 nucleotides read TGTGCCAGCAGCTCCCGACTAGCGGGGGGTCCAAGCACAGATACGCAGTATTTT.

The chain couples TRBV5-1 to TRBJ2-3; 14 bases agree with TRBD2. This CDR3 spans 18 amino acids. Germline CDR1 reads SGHRS; CDR2 reads YFSETQ. The V segment lost 4 bases and the J segment 4 bases; nucleotides outside the gene matches: 11. The CDR3 nucleotides read TGCGCCAGCAGCCCCTGGGGTCGACTAGCGGGAGGGGCAGATACGCAGTATTTT. Translating it yields CASSPWGRLAGGADTQYF.

This clonotype showed up just a few times. This chain joins TRBV4-2 and TRBJ2-5; D possibly matches TRBD1 or TRBD2 (6 bases each). The ends were cut back, 4 bases at V and 5 bases at J, with 17 bases in the middle. This CDR3 spans 15 amino acids. Germline V gene sequence: CDR1 LGHNA, CDR2 YNFKEQ. In DNA, the CDR3 is TGTGCCAGCAGCCCTTATATGGGGGGCGAGGAGACCCAGTACTTC. This encodes CASSPYMGGEETQYF.

This clonotype showed up just a few times. The chain uses TRBV10-3 and TRBJ2-5, with D uncertain. The CDR3 loop spans 16 amino acids. CDR1 and CDR2 (germline): ENHRY, SYGVKD. V lost 10 bases to trimming and J lost 4 bases, with 25 bases between them. In DNA form, the CDR3 reads TGTGCCACCAAACCGGCTAGGGCGTTTTTGGGAGAGACCCAGTACTTC. Translated, it gives CATKPARAFLGETQYF.

The chain combines TRBV5-1 with TRBJ1-1, with D unclear. V was shortened by 2 bases and J by 4 bases, with 6 bases between the two germline ends. The germline V gene encodes CDR1 SGHRS and CDR2 YFSETQ. There are 12 residues in the CDR3. The CDR3 is CASSFGSTEAFF. CDR3 DNA: TGCGCCAGCAGCTTTGGTTCCACTGAAGCTTTCTTT. The complete variable domain, with remaining parts taken from reference TRBV5-1 and TRBJ1-1, reads KAGVTQTPRYLIKTRGQQVTLSCSPISGHRSVSWYQQTPGQGLQFLFEYFSETQRNKGNFPGRFSGRQFSNSRSEMNVSTLELGDSALYLCASSFGSTEAFFGQGTRLTVV.

This clonotype has only a few counts. V is TRBV5-1 and J is TRBJ2-5; D may be TRBD1 (6 bases). This CDR3 comprises 15 residues. The germline V gene has CDR1 SGHRS and CDR2 YFSETQ. The ends were cut back, 4 bases at V and 4 bases at J, with 17 bases in the middle. Written as DNA, the CDR3 is TGCGCCAGCAGCCCAACGCGTTGGGGGCGAGAGACCCAGTACTTC. Translation gives CASSPTRWGRETQYF.

The chain employs TRBV11-1 and TRBJ1-1; D remains unclear. The V gene's germline CDR1 is SGHAT and CDR2 FQDESV (reference sequence). Deletions cut 5 bases from V and 0 bases from J, with 10 bases between. The CDR3 contains 14 residues. This CDR3 is CASSARLMNTEAFF. The CDR3 nucleotides read TGTGCCAGCAGCGCAAGACTTATGAACACTGAAGCTTTCTTT.

The sample holds a few counts of this clonotype. The CDR3 here is CSARRVEQFF. DNA of the CDR3: TGCAGTGCTCGCAGGGTTGAGCAGTTCTTC. The gene calls are TRBV20-1 and TRBJ2-1; possible D gene TRBD1, 5 bases. Between the trimmed V and J ends, which lost 5 bases and 9 bases, there was a span of 8 bases. Germline loops: CDR1 DFQATT, CDR2 SNEGSKA (reference sequence). CDR3 length: 10 amino acids.

This clonotype has just a few counts. V gene TRBV2 combines with J gene TRBJ2-5; possibly TRBD2 for D (5 bases). V dropped 4 bases and J dropped 1 base, with 10 bases sitting between them. The germline V gene encodes CDR1 SNHLY and CDR2 FYNNEI. This CDR3 has 14 amino acids. As DNA, the CDR3 is TGTGCCAGCAGTGGACTACCCCTCCAAGAGACCCAGTACTTC. Its protein product is CASSGLPLQETQYF.

This clonotype has just a few counts. The chain uses TRBV5-1 and TRBJ1-2; no firm D call. CDR3 length: 13 amino acids. CDR1 is SGHRS and CDR2 is YFSETQ in the germline V gene. Trimming removed 3 bases from V and 7 bases from J, with 13 bases in between. CDR3 amino acids: CASSSGARGGYTF. The CDR3 DNA is TGCGCCAGCAGCTCGGGAGCACGTGGTGGCTACACCTTC.

This chain connects TRBV5-4 to TRBJ2-5, with D perhaps matching TRBD1 (6 bases). The CDR3 has 15 amino acids. Trimming stripped 4 bases from V and 5 bases from J, with 18 bases between. The germline gives CDR1 SGHNT, CDR2 YYREEE (reference sequence). CDR3 residues: CASSRVPSQGETQYF. Here the CDR3 DNA reads TGTGCCAGCAGCCGGGTCCCCTCTCAGGGGGAGACCCAGTACTTC.

This chain uses TRBV7-2 with TRBJ2-1; tentative D call: TRBD2 (6 bases). The CDR3 length is 14 residues. V was pared by 3 bases and J by 7 bases, with 13 bases between. The V gene's germline CDR1 is SGHTA and CDR2 FQGNSA. The DNA for the CDR3 is TGTGCCAGCAGCTTCGGGGGACCCACAAATGAGCAGTTCTTC. Translated: CASSFGGPTNEQFF.

The V and J genes are TRBV28 and TRBJ1-4; 10 bases align to TRBD1. With V trimmed by 6 bases and J by 5 bases, 6 bases remained unmatched. The CDR3 sequence is 15 residues long. Per germline, CDR1 MDHEN and CDR2 SYDVKM. DNA for the CDR3: TGTGCCAGCAGCCCGGGACAGGGGTGGAATGAAAAACTGTTTTTT. It encodes CASSPGQGWNEKLFF.

The chain employs TRBV29-1 and TRBJ2-2; TRBD1 aligns across 8 bases. CDR1 and CDR2 from the germline V gene are SQVTM and ANQGSEA. This CDR3 spans 14 amino acids. V shed 6 bases and J 2 bases; nucleotides not matched to a gene: 5. The CDR3: CSVVGQVNTGELFF. The CDR3 region has the DNA TGCAGCGTCGTGGGACAGGTCAACACCGGGGAGCTGTTTTTT.

The rearrangement joins TRBV10-3 to TRBJ2-1, with 8 bases identical to TRBD2. The CDR3 has 15 residues. Germline-derived CDR1 and CDR2 are ENHRY and SYGVKD. With V trimmed by 6 bases and J by 0 bases, 4 bases remained unmatched. DNA of the CDR3: TGTGCCATCAGCGCAAGCGGGAGCTCCTACAATGAGCAGTTCTTC. Encoded protein: CAISASGSSYNEQFF.

Notes on this clonotype: A read error may produce the germline difference seen at one junction end. The V call is TRBV3-1, the J call TRBJ2-3; TRBD1 matches at 9 bases. CDR3 length equals 13 residues. Germline V lookup: CDR1 LGHDT, CDR2 YNNKEL (reference sequence). The CDR3 loop reads CASSRSGTGYILF. In nucleotides, the CDR3 is TGTGCCAGCAGCCGGTCCGGGACAGGGTATATCCTTTTT.

The J gene is TRBJ2-1, the V gene TRBV9; 11 nucleotides line up with TRBD2. V trimming: 4 bases; J trimming: 6 bases; junction bases outside the gene matches: 9. The germline gives CDR1 SGDLS, CDR2 YYNGEE. The CDR3 is 16 amino acids. CDR3 sequence reads: CASSSLAGGHPNEQFF. In nucleotides, the CDR3 is TGTGCCAGCAGCTCCCTAGCGGGGGGCCACCCCAATGAGCAGTTCTTC. The entire variable domain, with the rest obtained from reference TRBV9 and TRBJ2-1, is as follows: DSGVTQTPKHLITATGQRVTLRCSPRSGDLSVYWYQQSLDQGLQFLIQYYNGEERAKGNILERFSAQQFPDLHSELNLSSLELGDSALYFCASSSLAGGHPNEQFFGPGTRLTVL.

In its sample, this clonotype was seen a few times. The chain carries TRBV10-3 and TRBJ2-1; 15 bases match TRBD2. Germline assignment: CDR1 ENHRY and CDR2 SYGVKD. This CDR3 is 20 amino acids long. V gave up 5 bases and J gave up 5 bases; unmatched junction bases: 16. CDR3 in amino acids: CAISPARTSGRAVEDNEQFF. Written as DNA, the CDR3 is TGTGCCATCAGTCCCGCCCGGACTAGCGGGAGGGCCGTTGAGGACAATGAGCAGTTCTTC.

The chain has TRBV11-2 and TRBJ2-7; possibly TRBD2 for D (5 bases). V was clipped by 2 bases and J by 2 bases, with 22 bases between them. This CDR3 is 18 amino acids long. In germline, CDR1 is SGHAT, CDR2 FQNNGV. The CDR3 is CASSLRGLGLAQTYEQYF. The CDR3 coding sequence is TGTGCCAGCAGCTTACGGGGTCTTGGCCTAGCCCAGACCTACGAGCAGTACTTC.

The chain employs TRBV6-5 and TRBJ2-1, with D tentatively TRBD1 or TRBD2 (6 bases each). The germline V gene has CDR1 MNHEY and CDR2 SVGAGI. The CDR3 is 17 amino acids. Trimming pared 0 bases from V and 5 bases from J, leaving 17 bases between. CDR3 sequence reads: CASSYSGRGPSHNEQFF. In DNA form, the CDR3 reads TGTGCCAGCAGTTACTCGGGACGGGGGCCTTCCCACAATGAGCAGTTCTTC.

The chain couples TRBV4-1 to TRBJ2-7; maybe TRBD1 (6 bases). The CDR3 has 15 amino acids. CDR1 and CDR2 from the germline V gene are MGHRA and YSYEKL. Trimming cost V 1 base and J 3 bases, with 13 bases left between them. This chain's CDR3 is CASSQGPDSLYEQYF. Here the CDR3 DNA reads TGCGCCAGCAGCCAAGGCCCGGACAGTCTCTACGAGCAGTACTTC.